The 24 T cell receptor beta chains presented below share a single source sample, sequenced in a study of T cell repertoires in cytomegalovirus infection. One entry per CDR3 protein, called by TCRdb with MiXCR from the reads. The sample contains 300,000 to 450,000 distinct CDR3 sequences, less than 20% of which appear only once. Sequenced sample: PBMCs. The source of these receptors is a human donor in good health (CMV status not recorded). Some clones in this sample may be carry-over from other donors' samples.

This sequence joins TRBV27 and TRBJ2-7; 11 bases map to TRBD2. Germline CDR1 MNHEY, CDR2 SMNVEV (reference sequence). The CDR3 is made up of 15 amino acids. J gave up 5 bases and V 10 bases, and 13 bases lay outside the gene matches. The CDR3 coding sequence is TGTGCCACCAGGAGGGCTGGGACTAGCGGTCACGAGCAGTACTTC. The encoded protein is CATRRAGTSGHEQYF.

This clonotype came up a few times. The chain's CDR3 is CSVEDPTRLVRNEQFF. The CDR3 DNA follows: TGCAGCGTTGAAGATCCTACTCGGCTAGTTAGGAATGAGCAGTTCTTC. This rearrangement joins TRBV29-1 to TRBJ2-1, with D unclear. This CDR3 contains 16 residues. Trimming removed 0 bases from V and 7 bases from J, with 19 bases in between. CDR1 and CDR2 (germline): SQVTM, ANQGSEA.

This clonotype was found a few times. This chain joins TRBV6-1 and TRBJ2-1, with TRBD2 identical over 9 bases. The CDR3 is 15 residues long. Per the germline V gene, CDR1 is MNHNS and CDR2 is SASEGT. V shed 5 bases, J shed 2 bases, and the junction held 4 bases outside the gene matches. The CDR3 is CASSSLAGAYNEQFF. In nucleotides, the CDR3 is TGTGCCAGCAGTTCCTTAGCGGGGGCCTACAATGAGCAGTTCTTC.

This clonotype was seen just once. V is TRBV10-3 and J is TRBJ2-5; the D is unclear. This CDR3 is 12 amino acids long. Germline V gene data show CDR1 as ENHRY and CDR2 as SYGVKD. V lost 2 bases and J lost 5, with 6 bases in between. The DNA for the CDR3 is TGTGCCATCAGTGAGACTTATGAGACCCAGTACTTC. Protein product: CAISETYETQYF.

The chain joins TRBV4-2 to TRBJ2-1; 7 bases map to TRBD1. J lost 5 bases, V lost 3 bases, and 7 bases had no gene match. The germline V gene has CDR1 LGHNA and CDR2 YNFKEQ. This CDR3 is built from 15 residues. The CDR3 DNA reads as TGTGCCAGCAGCCACGCCAAGGACAGGCACAATGAGCAGTTCTTC. This translates into CASSHAKDRHNEQFF.

The sample holds many counts of this clonotype. The rearrangement joins TRBV7-2 to TRBJ2-5; the D gene is possibly TRBD2 (5 bases). The CDR3 is made up of 13 amino acids. Germline V CDR1 and CDR2: SGHTA, FQGNSA. The ends were cut back, 1 base at V and 2 bases at J, with 5 bases in the middle. The CDR3 loop is CASSLGGQETQYF. The CDR3 DNA reads as TGTGCCAGCAGCTTAGGAGGGCAAGAGACCCAGTACTTC.

V and J are TRBV6-1 and TRBJ2-5; D may be TRBD1 (5 bases). The CDR3 totals 14 residues. V was trimmed by 6 bases and J by 2 bases, leaving 13 bases between them. Germline CDR1 reads MNHNS; CDR2 reads SASEGT. Written as DNA, the CDR3 is TGTGCCAGCAGCTGGACACGGCTTCAAGAGACCCAGTACTTC. This sequence encodes CASSWTRLQETQYF.

The sample holds many counts of this clonotype. This chain uses TRBV7-2 with TRBJ2-3; 9 bases line up with TRBD1. The CDR3 sequence is 15 residues long. Looked up from germline, CDR1 is SGHTA and CDR2 is FQGNSA. Germline trimming cut 5 bases from V and 4 bases from J; bases unmatched to any gene: 7. The CDR3 DNA is TGTGCCAGCAGCCACGGACAGGGGAGGTCAGATACGCAGTATTTT. It translates to CASSHGQGRSDTQYF.

This clonotype has just a few counts. The J gene is TRBJ1-5, the V gene TRBV5-6, with 8 positions matching TRBD1. CDR3 length equals 15 residues. Germline trimming cut 3 bases from V and 5 bases from J; bases unmatched to any gene: 7. Germline lookup yields CDR1 SGHDT and CDR2 YYEEEE. The CDR3 is CASSSWTGLDQPQHF. CDR3 sequence (DNA): TGTGCCAGCAGCTCGTGGACAGGGCTCGATCAGCCCCAGCATTTT.

This clonotype turned up a few times. The rearrangement uses TRBV7-2 and TRBJ2-1; 11 bases agree with TRBD2. Looked up from germline, CDR1 is SGHTA and CDR2 is FQGNSA. The V segment lost 5 bases and the J segment 2 bases; nucleotides outside the gene matches: 2. The CDR3 consists of 15 residues. CDR3 bases: TGTGCCAGCAGCCTTAGCGGGAGGGCCTACAATGAGCAGTTCTTC. It is translated as CASSLSGRAYNEQFF.

This chain uses TRBV7-9 with TRBJ2-2; D possibly corresponds to TRBD1 (5 bases). Trimming removed 5 bases at V and 10 bases at J, with 17 bases between. Germline V gene data show CDR1 as SEHNR and CDR2 as FQNEAQ (reference sequence). This CDR3 has 14 amino acids. CDR3 loop: CASSPPREREELFF. Here the CDR3 DNA reads TGTGCCAGCAGCCCCCCCAGGGAAAGAGAGGAGCTGTTTTTT.

The DNA of the CDR3 is TGTGCCAGTAGTGCAGGGGAAGCTTTCTTT. It translates to CASSAGEAFF. J is TRBJ1-1 and V is TRBV19, with D tentatively TRBD1 (5 bases). The CDR3 has 10 residues. Germline CDR1 LNHDA, CDR2 SQIVND (reference sequence). V lost 5 bases and J lost 8, with 6 bases in between.

This clonotype was seen at least ten times. The rearrangement uses TRBV7-9 and TRBJ2-7, with a tentative D call TRBD1 (5 bases). The germline V gene encodes CDR1 SEHNR and CDR2 FQNEAQ (reference sequence). CDR3 length equals 14 residues. Trimming took off 6 bases at V and 7 bases at J, with 19 bases between the two ends. Here the CDR3 DNA reads TGTGCCAGCAGTTCGCGCCCGTCAGGGTGGGAGCAGTACTTC. Its translation: CASSSRPSGWEQYF.

This clonotype has a handful of counts. In DNA form, the CDR3 reads TGTGCCAGCAGCTTAAGAGAAACGGAGGCTGAAGCTTTCTTT. Translation gives CASSLRETEAEAFF. V and J are TRBV7-8 and TRBJ1-1; D unresolved. Trimming cost V 2 bases and J 6 bases, with 13 bases left between them. The V gene's germline CDR1 is SGHVS and CDR2 FQNEAQ. This CDR3 is 14 amino acids long.

CDR3 sequence reads: CASSFGGQSNQPQHF. CDR3 nucleotide sequence: TGTGCCAGCAGTTTTGGGGGACAGAGTAATCAGCCCCAGCATTTT. The chain has TRBV12-3 or TRBV12-4 and TRBJ1-5; TRBD1 matches at 7 bases. V was clipped by 3 bases and J by 4 bases; unmatched bases: 6. There are 15 residues in the CDR3.

This chain connects TRBV5-5 to TRBJ2-5; D gene uncertain. The CDR3 is 13 amino acids. CDR1 and CDR2 from the germline V gene are SGHKS and YYEKEE (reference sequence). V was shortened by 2 bases and J by 5 bases, with 10 bases between the two germline ends. CDR3 nucleotide sequence: TGTGCCAGCAGCTTTGGCAGGCTGGAGACCCAGTACTTC. Amino acids: CASSFGRLETQYF.

CDR3 sequence: CSAVRLAGGPDEQFF. CDR3 sequence (DNA): TGCAGTGCTGTCCGACTAGCGGGAGGGCCGGATGAGCAGTTCTTC. This sequence joins TRBV20-1 and TRBJ2-1; 14 positions agree with TRBD2. Germline V gene data show CDR1 as DFQATT and CDR2 as SNEGSKA (reference sequence). The J segment lost 8 bases and the V segment lost 5 bases, leaving 8 bases of the junction unmatched. This CDR3 region has 15 residues.

At least ten counts were recorded for this clonotype. The chain couples TRBV15 to TRBJ2-3; 9 nucleotides match TRBD2. V lost 3 bases and J lost 8; bases outside the gene matches: 9. CDR1 is LNHNV and CDR2 is YYDKDF in the germline V gene (reference sequence). The CDR3 extends over 15 amino acids. The CDR3 sequence is CATSSLAGREATQYF. CDR3 nucleotide sequence: TGTGCCACCAGCAGCCTAGCGGGAAGGGAGGCTACGCAGTATTTT.

This clonotype was counted only a few times. The chain links TRBV28 to TRBJ1-1; no definite D call. CDR1 is MDHEN, CDR2 SYDVKM, per germline. The CDR3 has 16 residues. Between the trimmed V and J ends, which lost 3 bases and 1 base, there was a span of 15 bases. The CDR3 DNA is TGTGCCAGCAGTTTCCCCAGGACTTCGGGGAACACTGAAGCTTTCTTT. Translating gives CASSFPRTSGNTEAFF. Looking up the rest from reference TRBV28 and TRBJ1-1 gives the full variable domain: DVKVTQSSRYLVKRTGEKVFLECVQDMDHENMFWYRQDPGLGLRLIYFSYDVKMKEKGDIPEGYSVSREKKERFSLILESASTNQTSMYLCASSFPRTSGNTEAFFGQGTRLTVV.

This clonotype was seen repeatedly, ten times or more. This chain connects TRBV7-2 to TRBJ2-1, with D perhaps matching TRBD2 (5 bases). V lost 5 bases and J 0 bases, leaving 8 bases between the germline ends. This CDR3 comprises 14 residues. Germline CDR1 reads SGHTA; CDR2 reads FQGNSA. CDR3 DNA: TGTGCCAGCAGCACTGGGAGCTCCTACAATGAGCAGTTCTTC. It codes for CASSTGSSYNEQFF.

The rearrangement joins TRBV7-2 to TRBJ1-1; TRBD1 might be the D (5 bases). This CDR3 has 14 residues. Germline V gene sequence: CDR1 SGHTA, CDR2 FQGNSA. The germline V and J ends were trimmed by 5 bases and 2 bases, with 12 bases remaining between them. CDR3 residues: CASSARQRNTEAFF. Written as DNA, the CDR3 is TGTGCCAGCAGCGCACGACAGCGAAACACTGAAGCTTTCTTT. The whole variable domain, filled in from reference TRBV7-2 and TRBJ1-1, reads GAGVSQSPSNKVTEKGKDVELRCDPISGHTALYWYRQSLGQGLEFLIYFQGNSAPDKSGLPSDRFSAERTGGSVSTLTIQRTQQEDSAVYLCASSARQRNTEAFFGQGTRLTVV.

This clonotype was observed a handful of times. This chain joins TRBV20-1 and TRBJ1-4; a weak D match, TRBD1 (5 bases). V lost 3 bases and J lost 7, with 15 bases in between. Germline CDR1 and CDR2: DFQATT and SNEGSKA (reference sequence). This CDR3 contains 14 residues. The CDR3 coding sequence is TGCAGTGCTAGGGCGGGACGGCTTGTTGAAAAACTGTTTTTT. It is translated as CSARAGRLVEKLFF.

The CDR3 DNA reads as TGTGCCAGCAGTGTTTCCGGGACAGTTGCTGAAGCTTTCTTT. It is translated as CASSVSGTVAEAFF. The chain joins TRBV2 to TRBJ1-1; 7 bases are a match to TRBD1. Losses at the gene ends were 4 bases for V and 6 bases for J; bases not matched to a gene: 8. The CDR3 has 14 residues. Germline CDR1 SNHLY, CDR2 FYNNEI.

This clonotype was counted a few times. The J gene is TRBJ2-3, the V gene TRBV28; D is ambiguous. Germline-derived CDR1 and CDR2 are MDHEN and SYDVKM. The CDR3 contains 12 residues. Trimming removed 6 bases at V and 6 bases at J, with 10 bases between. The CDR3, as DNA: TGTGCCAGCAGCCCGTCTGTGGATACGCAGTATTTT. Its translation is CASSPSVDTQYF.